This T cell receptor beta chain stems from a study of blood T cell repertoires in COVID-19. In the authors' workflow: Reference gene primer amplification yielded estimated nucleated cell counts. The table came from immunoSEQ multiplex PCR; TCRdb's copy has only in-frame clones and leaves some out. The DNA gave D and trimming, while V, J and clone size come from that table. The sample shows 110,000 to 150,000 clones, around 72% of them seen only once. V lost 0 bases, J lost 7 bases, and 8 bases stayed unmatched. Germline-derived CDR1 and CDR2 are SGHRS and YFSETQ. This CDR3 is built from 15 residues. This clone was detected only a few times.

The source is an older woman with acute or convalescent COVID-19. The sequencing input was peripheral blood. This rearrangement joins TRBV5-1 to TRBJ1-2, with 8 bases aligning to TRBD1. In DNA, the CDR3 is TGCGCCAGCAGCTTGGCCCCAGGGGGCTTGAGTGGCTACACCTTC. It encodes CASSLAPGGLSGYTF.